The rows below give T cell receptor beta chains drawn from one sample of a study of cytomegalovirus exposure and HLA in healthy donors. Method: immunoSEQ multiplex PCR; TCRdb's copy keeps in-frame clones and lacks some. The repertoire holds under 200,000 clones, with 82% as singletons. Sample: PBMCs. The receptor source for this set is a girl aged 2-10 years in good health and CMV-seropositive. Both conserved end residues are part of each CDR3. D genes are given only for firm matches. Clone size is not always given. Where it is, it says once, few, many or a class for expanded clones.

.	TRBV4-1	TRBJ1-2	.	CASSQPTGPYGYTF	TGCGCCAGCAGCCAGCCCACCGGTCCCTATGGCTACACCTTC
TRBD1	TRBV30	TRBJ2-4	.	CAWSVGQGKNIQYF	TGTGCCTGGAGTGTAGGACAGGGCAAAAACATTCAGTACTTC
.	TRBV9	TRBJ1-1	.	CASSVPDKAGENTEAFF	TGTGCCAGCAGCGTACCTGATAAAGCAGGGGAGAACACTGAAGCTTTCTTT
TRBD1	TRBV10-3	TRBJ1-2	.	CAITVNRDREDGYTF	TGTGCCATCACCGTAAACCGGGACAGGGAAGACGGCTACACCTTC
TRBD1	TRBV5-1	TRBJ2-7	.	CASSLERTGAYEQYF	TGCGCCAGCAGCTTGGAACGGACAGGGGCCTACGAGCAGTACTTC
.	TRBV7-9	TRBJ2-7	.	CASIGGTSADEQYF	TGTGCCAGCATCGGCGGCACCTCAGCTGACGAGCAGTACTTC
TRBD1	TRBV6-6	TRBJ2-1	.	CASSYDRGQEGQFF	TGTGCCAGCAGTTACGACAGGGGGCAGGAGGGGCAGTTCTTC
.	TRBV7-2	TRBJ2-3	once	CASSPVTARGDTQYF	TGTGCCAGCAGCCCCGTTACGGCCCGAGGAGATACGCAGTATTTT
.	TRBV28	TRBJ2-7	once	CASSLSTTTGFSSYEQYF	TGTGCCAGCAGTTTAAGTACCACGACAGGTTTTAGCTCCTACGAGCAGTACTTC
TRBD2	TRBV14	TRBJ2-1	.	CASSQFLGLAGWSSYNEQFF	TGTGCCAGCAGCCAATTCCTGGGACTAGCGGGTTGGAGCTCCTACAATGAGCAGTTCTTC
TRBD2	TRBV5-4	TRBJ2-1	.	CASSLGSGRPHNEQFF	TGTGCCAGCAGCTTGGGTAGCGGGAGACCCCACAATGAGCAGTTCTTC
.	TRBV28	TRBJ1-3	.	CASSLEHSGNTIYF	TGTGCCAGCAGCCTTGAACATTCCGGAAACACCATATATTTT
.	TRBV18	TRBJ1-5	.	CASSPGGYQPQHF	TGTGCCAGCTCACCCGGGGGGTATCAGCCCCAGCATTTT
TRBD2	TRBV2	TRBJ2-2	.	CASNGLGGTGELFF	TGTGCCAGCAATGGACTAGGCGGGACCGGGGAGCTGTTTTTT
TRBD1	TRBV30	TRBJ2-5	.	CAWSPPGQGRETQYF	TGTGCCTGGAGTCCACCGGGACAGGGTCGGGAGACCCAGTACTTC
.	TRBV29-1	TRBJ1-1	.	CSGSGEGSNTEAFF	TGCAGCGGGTCGGGCGAGGGATCGAACACTGAAGCTTTCTTT
TRBD1	TRBV7-8	TRBJ1-5	.	CASSLRQGLRNQPQHF	TGTGCCAGCAGCTTGCGACAGGGTTTGCGCAATCAGCCCCAGCATTTT
.	TRBV11-2	TRBJ1-1	.	CASTELQASTEAFF	TGTGCCAGCACCGAACTACAGGCATCCACTGAAGCTTTCTTT
.	TRBV18	TRBJ2-5	.	CASSPKETQYF	TGTGCCAGCTCACCTAAAGAGACCCAGTACTTC
TRBD2	TRBV10-3	TRBJ2-1	once	CAISELISGRRESHNEQFF	TGTGCCATCAGTGAGTTGATTAGCGGGAGAAGGGAGAGCCACAATGAGCAGTTCTTC
.	TRBV30	TRBJ1-1	few	CASTTGSWTEAFF	TGTGCCAGCACGACTGGGTCATGGACTGAAGCTTTCTTT
TRBD1	TRBV2	TRBJ2-2	.	CASRGDRNTGELFF	TGTGCCAGCAGAGGGGACAGAAACACCGGGGAGCTGTTTTTT
TRBD1	TRBV2	TRBJ2-5	once	CASSSQGAGLQETQYF	TGTGCCAGCAGTTCACAGGGGGCGGGACTCCAAGAGACCCAGTACTTC
TRBD1	TRBV28	TRBJ1-5	.	CASSNRQGISNQPQHF	TGTGCCAGCAGTAACCGACAGGGGATTAGCAATCAGCCCCAGCATTTT
.	TRBV7-3	TRBJ2-7	.	CASSWGVGYEQYF	TGTGCCAGCAGCTGGGGAGTAGGCTACGAGCAGTACTTC
TRBD1	TRBV6-5	TRBJ2-3	.	CASRRQGTDTQYF	TGTGCCAGCAGGAGACAGGGTACAGATACGCAGTATTTT
TRBD2	TRBV4-1	TRBJ2-5	.	CASSPGLAGVKTQYF	TGCGCCAGCAGCCCCGGACTAGCGGGAGTCAAGACCCAGTACTTC
.	TRBV12-1	TRBJ1-5	.	CASTTPLNQPQHF	TGTGCCAGCACCACTCCGCTCAATCAGCCCCAGCATTTT
TRBD1	TRBV9	TRBJ2-7	.	CASSVGGTGLYEQYF	TGTGCCAGCAGCGTAGGAGGGACAGGGCTATACGAGCAGTACTTC
TRBD2	TRBV5-1	TRBJ2-3	.	CASSPGTSGEWVTDTQYF	TGCGCCAGCAGCCCCGGGACTAGTGGGGAATGGGTTACAGATACGCAGTATTTT
.	TRBV28	TRBJ1-2	.	CASRLSQGSTHGYTF	TGTGCCAGCAGATTGTCTCAGGGGTCTACTCATGGCTACACCTTC
.	TRBV9	TRBJ1-1	.	CASSLAGAPDTEAFF	TGTGCCAGCAGCCTTGCTGGGGCTCCCGACACTGAAGCTTTCTTT
.	TRBV25-1	TRBJ2-3	.	CASGRGDGTDTQYF	TGTGCCAGCGGACGCGGGGACGGTACAGATACGCAGTATTTT
TRBD1	TRBV5-6	TRBJ1-5	.	CASSFGTGPNQPQHF	TGTGCCAGCAGCTTCGGGACAGGCCCCAATCAGCCCCAGCATTTT
TRBD2	TRBV7-7	TRBJ2-2	.	CASRLAGNTGELFF	TGTGCTAGCAGACTAGCTGGGAACACCGGGGAGCTGTTTTTT
.	TRBV28	TRBJ1-4	.	CASSLTATNEKLFF	TGTGCCAGCAGTCTGACAGCAACTAATGAAAAACTGTTTTTT
.	TRBV30	TRBJ1-2	.	CAWSVRLTSDYGYTF	TGTGCCTGGAGTGTTCGACTGACGTCCGACTATGGCTACACCTTC
.	TRBV28	TRBJ1-2	.	CASSSINGRGLYGYTF	TGTGCCAGCAGTTCTATTAATGGCAGGGGTCTCTATGGCTACACCTTC
TRBD2	TRBV30	TRBJ2-3	.	CAWGSSGPTDTQYF	TGTGCCTGGGGATCTAGCGGACCCACAGATACGCAGTATTTT